This is a list of T cell receptor beta chains from one sample in a study of T cell responses to AZD1222 COVID-19 vaccine. Clones were read by immunoSEQ multiplex PCR, and TCRdb kept only the in-frame ones, dropping some. The sample lists some 150,000 clones, 88% occurring once. The starting material was peripheral blood, obtained after recovery from COVID-19. These receptors came from an adult who had recovered from COVID-19. Each CDR3 is given with its conserved first and last residue. Fields, in order: D gene, clone size, V gene, J gene, CDR3 protein, CDR3 DNA. The D gene is left open where the match is weak. Size is stated for part of the rows, as once, few or many counts, or as a class when the clone is expanded.

D: .
size: .
V: TRBV19
J: TRBJ2-5
CDR3: CASSITSGDETQYF
DNA: TGTGCCAGTAGTATTACTTCAGGGGACGAGACCCAGTACTTC

D: .
size: .
V: TRBV15
J: TRBJ1-1
CDR3: CATSSPGLMNTEAFF
DNA: TGTGCCACCAGCAGTCCGGGACTGATGAACACTGAAGCTTTCTTT

D: .
size: .
V: TRBV1
J: TRBJ2-7
CDR3: CTSSRGTRTSYEQYF
DNA: TGCACCAGCAGCCGCGGGACTAGGACCTCCTACGAGCAGTACTTC

D: TRBD1
size: .
V: TRBV5-1
J: TRBJ1-5
CDR3: CASSYGTGLNQPQHF
DNA: TGCGCCAGCAGCTACGGGACAGGCCTAAATCAGCCCCAGCATTTT

D: TRBD2
size: .
V: TRBV29-1
J: TRBJ2-3
CDR3: CSVEDRTSRTDTQYF
DNA: TGCAGCGTTGAAGACCGGACTAGCCGGACTGATACGCAGTATTTT

D: .
size: once
V: TRBV6-5
J: TRBJ2-7
CDR3: CASVGKGFSYEQYF
DNA: TGTGCCAGCGTTGGAAAGGGCTTCTCCTACGAGCAGTACTTC

D: .
size: .
V: TRBV11-3
J: TRBJ2-3
CDR3: CASSRGDTQYF
DNA: TGTGCCAGCAGTCGCGGAGATACGCAGTATTTT

D: TRBD1
size: .
V: TRBV3-1/TRBV3-2
J: TRBJ1-1
CDR3: CASSRNDLGQGNTEAFF
DNA: TGTGCCAGCAGCAGAAATGATTTGGGACAGGGGAACACTGAAGCTTTCTTT

D: .
size: .
V: TRBV7-2
J: TRBJ1-5
CDR3: CASSLAGAQPQHF
DNA: TGTGCCAGCAGCTTAGCTGGGGCTCAGCCCCAGCATTTT

D: .
size: few
V: TRBV14
J: TRBJ2-7
CDR3: CASSQGLQVYEQYF
DNA: TGTGCCAGCAGCCAGGGTTTACAGGTCTACGAGCAGTACTTC

D: TRBD1
size: .
V: TRBV7-9
J: TRBJ2-7
CDR3: CASSLVIGTDSYEQYF
DNA: TGTGCCAGCAGCTTAGTTATCGGGACAGACTCCTACGAGCAGTACTTC

D: .
size: .
V: TRBV11-2
J: TRBJ1-1
CDR3: CASTAGTWDFF
DNA: TGTGCCAGCACCGCCGGGACTTGGGATTTCTTT

D: .
size: .
V: TRBV7-3
J: TRBJ2-2
CDR3: CASSLTVGGTQGELFF
DNA: TGTGCCAGCAGCTTAACGGTCGGAGGGACCCAGGGGGAGCTGTTTTTT

D: .
size: .
V: TRBV27
J: TRBJ1-6
CDR3: CASPLTHSPLHF
DNA: TGTGCCAGCCCCTTAACCCATTCACCCCTCCACTTT

D: .
size: .
V: TRBV6-1
J: TRBJ2-3
CDR3: CASSEDHARRSTDTQYF
DNA: TGTGCCAGCAGTGAAGATCACGCGCGGAGGAGCACAGATACGCAGTATTTT

D: TRBD1
size: .
V: TRBV19
J: TRBJ2-7
CDR3: CASSSPSLTGNSSYEQYF
DNA: TGTGCCAGTAGTTCCCCCAGTTTGACAGGGAACAGCTCCTACGAGCAGTACTTC

D: TRBD1
size: .
V: TRBV6-5
J: TRBJ2-7
CDR3: CASRPTGPYEQYF
DNA: TGTGCCAGCAGACCGACAGGGCCCTACGAGCAGTACTTC

D: .
size: .
V: TRBV7-2
J: TRBJ1-1
CDR3: CASSSVQGNTEAFF
DNA: TGTGCCAGCAGCTCTGTTCAGGGGAACACTGAAGCTTTCTTT

D: .
size: .
V: TRBV10-3
J: TRBJ2-7
CDR3: CAISRSYEQYF
DNA: TGTGCCATCTCACGCTCCTACGAGCAGTACTTC

D: TRBD1
size: .
V: TRBV5-4
J: TRBJ2-7
CDR3: CASSYRTGSSYEQYF
DNA: TGTGCCAGCAGCTACCGGACAGGGAGCTCCTACGAGCAGTACTTC

D: .
size: .
V: TRBV7-3
J: TRBJ2-2
CDR3: CASSPGVGPNTGELFF
DNA: TGTGCCAGCAGCCCCGGTGTGGGGCCTAACACCGGGGAGCTGTTTTTT

D: TRBD1
size: .
V: TRBV7-9
J: TRBJ1-1
CDR3: CASSNRGQGGTEAFF
DNA: TGTGCCAGCAGCAATCGCGGACAGGGAGGAACTGAAGCTTTCTTT

D: .
size: .
V: TRBV11-3
J: TRBJ2-3
CDR3: CASSLDVQDTQYF
DNA: TGTGCCAGCAGCTTAGATGTGCAAGATACGCAGTATTTT

D: .
size: .
V: TRBV21-1
J: TRBJ1-3
CDR3: CASSRAKSSGNTIYF
DNA: TGTGCCAGCAGCAGGGCGAAGAGCTCTGGAAACACCATATATTTT

D: .
size: .
V: TRBV5-1
J: TRBJ2-3
CDR3: CASSFITSTSTDTQYF
DNA: TGCGCCAGCAGCTTCATTACCTCGACGAGCACAGATACGCAGTATTTT

D: TRBD1
size: .
V: TRBV7-9
J: TRBJ2-7
CDR3: CASSLGTGAYEQYF
DNA: TGTGCCAGCAGCTTAGGAACAGGGGCCTACGAGCAGTACTTC

D: TRBD1
size: .
V: TRBV20-1
J: TRBJ1-2
CDR3: CSASGAGGYGYTF
DNA: TGCAGTGCTAGTGGGGCAGGGGGCTATGGCTACACCTTC

D: .
size: .
V: TRBV4-1
J: TRBJ2-2
CDR3: CASSQTGGRDTGELFF
DNA: TGCGCCAGCAGCCAGACCGGGGGGCGAGACACCGGGGAGCTGTTTTTT

D: .
size: .
V: TRBV11-2
J: TRBJ1-4
CDR3: CASSFLGFVNEKLFF
DNA: TGTGCCAGCAGCTTTTTGGGATTTGTCAATGAAAAACTGTTTTTT

D: .
size: .
V: TRBV18
J: TRBJ2-6
CDR3: CASSPNLDRSHLSGANVLTF
DNA: TGTGCCAGCTCACCTAATCTTGACAGGTCCCATCTCTCTGGGGCCAACGTCCTGACTTTC

D: .
size: .
V: TRBV19
J: TRBJ2-1
CDR3: CASSISRAHEQFF
DNA: TGTGCCAGTAGTATCTCGCGGGCGCATGAGCAGTTCTTC

D: .
size: .
V: TRBV29-1
J: TRBJ2-3
CDR3: CSVETQIGDTQYF
DNA: TGCAGCGTTGAGACGCAGATCGGAGATACGCAGTATTTT

D: .
size: .
V: TRBV7-3
J: TRBJ2-1
CDR3: CASSYDRSSSYNEQFF
DNA: TGTGCCAGCAGCTATGACAGGTCCAGCTCCTACAATGAGCAGTTCTTC

D: .
size: .
V: TRBV5-1
J: TRBJ2-5
CDR3: CASLPGAGGETQYF
DNA: TGCGCCAGCCTTCCCGGAGCCGGAGGAGAGACCCAGTACTTC

D: .
size: .
V: TRBV7-2
J: TRBJ2-1
CDR3: CASSFQVQQFF
DNA: TGTGCCAGCAGCTTTCAGGTGCAGCAGTTCTTC

D: .
size: .
V: TRBV11-2
J: TRBJ1-1
CDR3: CASSLKHRKGEAFF
DNA: TGTGCCAGCAGCTTAAAACACAGAAAGGGAGAAGCTTTCTTT

D: .
size: .
V: TRBV3-1/TRBV3-2
J: TRBJ1-1
CDR3: CASSPQGDHTEAFF
DNA: TGTGCCAGCAGCCCCCAAGGGGACCACACTGAAGCTTTCTTT

D: TRBD1
size: .
V: TRBV2
J: TRBJ2-1
CDR3: CASSLGQGFYNEQFF
DNA: TGTGCCAGCAGTTTAGGACAGGGGTTTTACAATGAGCAGTTCTTC

D: .
size: .
V: TRBV5-5
J: TRBJ1-1
CDR3: CASSWVGRRGTEAFF
DNA: TGTGCCAGCAGCTGGGTGGGGAGAAGAGGCACTGAAGCTTTCTTT

D: TRBD2
size: .
V: TRBV7-9
J: TRBJ2-7
CDR3: CASENSGRVSYEQYF
DNA: TGTGCCAGTGAAAATAGTGGGAGGGTCTCCTACGAGCAGTACTTC